This TCR beta chain comes out of a study of CD4 and CD8 cells across lung adenocarcinoma regions. Localized lung adenocarcinoma, a non-small cell lung cancer, affected the donors. TCRdb called the PCR reads again in MiXCR, with one record for every CDR3 protein. The data show about 20,000 distinct CDR3 sequences, less than 70% seen once. Source material: CD8+ T cells from the center of a lung tumor. This receptor was identified in a female donor with lung adenocarcinoma. The CD4 and CD8 labels of this study may be unreliable.

The CDR3 DNA reads TGCGCCAGCAGTGCTAGCGGGATGAACACCGGGGAGCTGTTTTTT. Amino acids: CASSASGMNTGELFF. The chain links TRBV10-1 to TRBJ2-2; 9 bases match TRBD2. The CDR3 has 15 amino acids. J gave up 1 base and V 4 bases, and 1 base lay outside the gene matches. The germline CDR1 and CDR2 sequences are WNHNN and SYGVQD (reference sequence).